This T cell receptor beta chain was sequenced for a study of T-cell reconstitution after alpha-beta-depleted transplantation in children. Unique molecular identifiers were used to barcode this TCRbeta library. One entry per CDR3 protein results from TCRdb running MiXCR on the PCR reads. The repertoire holds around 440,000 distinct CDR3 sequences, with 15% to 20% as singletons. Overall study results and limits: Expanded clones from the graft, numbering several hundred, reportedly supplied alpha-beta T cells about two months after transplant. Most T-cell counts and diversity one year after the transplant came from T cells that were newly produced. For some patients, TCRbeta diversity was high at day 60 because of recipient T cells and thymic progenitors that survived.

Comments on this clonotype: Its antigen is not known.

Losses at the gene ends were 4 bases for V and 7 bases for J; bases not matched to a gene: 5. Germline V CDR1 and CDR2: MNHNS, SASEGT. This CDR3 has 14 amino acids. The sequencing used PBMCs, mostly from graft donor cells, collected 360 days after TCRalphabeta/CD19-depleted stem cell transplant. The receptor was isolated from a boy under two years old who had a stem cell transplant for Wiskott-Aldrich syndrome, so the T cells may come from the graft donor. J is TRBJ2-1 and V is TRBV6-1; 9 nucleotides line up with TRBD1. The CDR3 spells CASSVQGARNEQFF. The CDR3 nucleotides read TGTGCCAGCAGTGTACAGGGGGCGCGGAATGAGCAGTTCTTC.